Shown below are 2 T cell receptor beta chains from a single sample sequenced in a study of T cell repertoires in cytomegalovirus infection. TCRdb fed the reads into MiXCR, producing one record per CDR3 protein. This table holds about 310,000 distinct CDR3 sequences, 17% found once. Specimen: PBMCs. The receptors were sampled from a human donor in good health (CMV status not recorded). Some clones in this sample may be carry-over from other donors' samples.

At least ten counts were recorded for this clonotype. The rearrangement links TRBV11-1 to TRBJ2-7, with 7 bases identical to TRBD1. The CDR3 has 14 amino acids. Trimming cost V 8 bases and J 0 bases; bases outside gene matches: 7. Germline V gene data show CDR1 as SGHAT and CDR2 as FQDESV (reference sequence). DNA of the CDR3: TGTGCCAGCGGACCGGGACAGCTCTCCTACGAGCAGTACTTC. This translates into CASGPGQLSYEQYF.

V usage is TRBV20-1 and J usage is TRBJ1-5, with 10 bases identical to TRBD1. The CDR3 extends over 17 amino acids. Germline trimming cut 0 bases from V and 3 bases from J; bases unmatched to any gene: 8. Germline CDR1 reads DFQATT; CDR2 reads SNEGSKA (reference sequence). The CDR3, as DNA: TGCAGTGCTAGAGACCAGAGACAGGGGGCGAACAATCAGCCCCAGCATTTT. This sequence encodes CSARDQRQGANNQPQHF.